The present T cell receptor (beta chain) was sequenced within a study of OX40 agonist ivuxolimab in advanced cancers. Study-level information: Partial response was recorded in three patients: one hepatocellular carcinoma and two cutaneous melanoma cases.

Systemic immunosuppression or a history of autoimmune disease excluded patients. The repertoire was sequenced with immunoSEQ multiplex PCR; TCRdb's copy has only in-frame clones and lacks some. The sample includes 25,000 to 35,000 clones, about 85% of them seen just once. Details on this clone: Its specificity is unknown.

Study outcomes and limitations: Partly responding patients at 0.1-3.0 mg/kg showed some of the smallest clonal expansion.

Germline values: CDR1 MDHEN, CDR2 SYDVKM. V dropped 1 base and J dropped 4; count of bases not matched to a gene: 3. CDR3 size: 16 residues. Sequencing used CD4+ or CD8+ T cells sorted from blood, obtained in a trial of the OX40 agonist ivuxolimab. This chain uses TRBV28 with TRBJ2-1, with 11 bases that match TRBD2. The source of this sequence is an adult with an advanced solid tumor such as melanoma, head and neck, liver or kidney cancer. This CDR3 reads CASSLLLAGAYNEQFF. The CDR3 nucleotides are TGTGCCAGCAGTTTATTACTAGCGGGAGCTTACAATGAGCAGTTCTTC. Using reference TRBV28 and TRBJ2-1 for the parts outside the CDR3, the full variable domain is DVKVTQSSRYLVKRTGEKVFLECVQDMDHENMFWYRQDPGLGLRLIYFSYDVKMKEKGDIPEGYSVSREKKERFSLILESASTNQTSMYLCASSLLLAGAYNEQFFGPGTRLTVL.